The 21 T cell receptor beta chains in this list originate from one sample, sequenced in a study of shared clonotypes between healthy human individuals (dated by TCRdb to the early 2020s). For the CD8 naive samples, CD45RO-negative cells were positively selected for CCR7, yielding a CD45RA+CCR7+ population from which TemRA cells were excluded. The library relied on the immunoSEQ multiplex PCR assay. The clones in this table, taken by TCRdb from immuneACCESS, are in-frame only. Not every clone is retained; where verified, under half of the shortfall comes from an unresolved V gene, and the cause of the rest is unknown. The table for this sample lists hundreds of thousands of clones; 85% to 95% of them were counted only once. The ten largest clones take up over 0.1% of the sample. The sample consisted of naive CD8+ T cells sorted from blood. Taken with the paper, the label for cell subset or site translates to: CD45RA+CCR7+. The receptors stem from a woman between 25 and 40 years old in good health.

The V and J genes are TRBV11-2 and TRBJ2-7; the match to TRBD2 covers 10 bases. The trim removed 0 bases at V and 1 base at J, leaving 6 bases unmatched. Germline V CDR1 and CDR2: SGHAT, FQNNGV. This CDR3 has 17 residues. CDR3 DNA: TGTGCCAGCAGCTTAGATCTACTAGCGGGGCATTCCTACGAGCAGTACTTC. Encoded protein: CASSLDLLAGHSYEQYF.

This sequence joins TRBV20-1 and TRBJ2-4; D gene unclear. The CDR3 contains 9 residues. Per the germline V gene, CDR1 is DFQATT and CDR2 is SNEGSKA (reference sequence). The CDR3 protein is CRWWDIQYF. In DNA form, the CDR3 reads TGCAGATGGTGGGACATTCAGTACTTC.

As for this clone: At the DNA level, this CDR3 is encoded by other sequences in the same sample as well. The chain uses TRBV10-2 and TRBJ2-7; 15 bases match TRBD2. Germline loops: CDR1 WSHSY, CDR2 SAAADI. Germline trimming cut 0 bases from V and 7 bases from J; bases unmatched to any gene: 1. This CDR3 comprises 15 residues. CDR3 nucleotide sequence: TGCGCCAGCAGTGAGTCTGGACTAGCGGGAGGGGAGCAGTACTTC. Its translation is CASSESGLAGGEQYF.

There are a few counts of this clone. The chain carries TRBV4-1 and TRBJ1-5; D gene ambiguous. V lost 0 bases and J lost 6, with 6 bases in between. The germline V gene encodes CDR1 MGHRA and CDR2 YSYEKL. This CDR3 contains 13 residues. CDR3: CASSQDAGQPQHF. The CDR3 nucleotides are TGCGCCAGCAGCCAAGATGCGGGTCAGCCCCAGCATTTT.

As concerns this clone: Other DNA sequences in the same sample also yield this CDR3. The chain recombines TRBV9 with TRBJ2-7; TRBD2 aligns across 14 bases. The CDR3 spans 15 residues. Germline assignment: CDR1 SGDLS and CDR2 YYNGEE. With 3 bases clipped from V and 4 bases from J, the junction kept 3 bases outside the gene matches. The CDR3 here is CASSEGLAGVYEQYF. CDR3 DNA: TGTGCCAGCAGCGAGGGACTAGCGGGAGTTTACGAGCAGTACTTC.

This clone has more than one count but fewer than ten. The CDR3 is CASSQSRSMNTEAFF. The CDR3 bases are TGCGCCAGCAGTCAATCAAGGTCGATGAACACTGAAGCTTTCTTT. The chain carries TRBV23-1 and TRBJ1-1; no clear D gene. TRBV23-1 is marked as an open reading frame, function uncertain. Trimming removed 0 bases from V and 0 bases from J, with 8 bases in between. The CDR3 has 15 residues.

The rearrangement links TRBV28 to TRBJ1-2, with TRBD1 matching 7 bases. The CDR3 has 14 amino acids. With 2 bases clipped from V and 2 bases from J, the junction kept 2 bases outside the gene matches. CDR1 MDHEN and CDR2 SYDVKM come from the germline V gene. The DNA for the CDR3 is TGTGCCAGCAGTTTACCGACAGGGAACTATGGCTACACCTTC. The encoded protein is CASSLPTGNYGYTF.

The chain has TRBV13 and TRBJ1-2; no definite D call. Germline CDR1 and CDR2: PRHDT and FYEKMQ (reference sequence). CDR3 size: 14 residues. Deletions cut 0 bases from V and 6 bases from J, with 11 bases between. The CDR3 loop reads CASSLGRGRDGYTF. CDR3 bases: TGTGCCAGCAGCTTAGGGCGAGGGCGTGATGGCTACACCTTC.

The chain is built from TRBV5-1 and TRBJ2-2, with D possibly being TRBD2 (7 bases). The CDR3 loop spans 15 amino acids. Trimming took 3 bases from V and 4 from J, leaving 13 bases between them. Germline V gives CDR1 SGHRS, CDR2 YFSETQ. The CDR3 DNA follows: TGCGCCAGCAGCTACGGGGGGCAAGGCACCGGGGAGCTGTTTTTT. This codes for CASSYGGQGTGELFF.

The chain recombines TRBV28 with TRBJ2-3; D is perhaps TRBD1 (8 bases). The CDR3 extends over 14 amino acids. Germline lookup yields CDR1 MDHEN and CDR2 SYDVKM. Trimming left V 5 bases short and J 6 bases short, with 15 bases between. This CDR3 reads CASSRTGREDTQYF. CDR3 bases: TGTGCCAGCAGTCGGACAGGGAGGGAGGATACGCAGTATTTT.

The chain joins TRBV5-4 to TRBJ2-1; 9 bases are a match to TRBD2. Germline trimming cut 3 bases from V and 4 bases from J; bases unmatched to any gene: 5. In germline, CDR1 is SGHNT, CDR2 YYREEE (reference sequence). CDR3 length: 15 residues. CDR3 bases: TGTGCCAGCAGCTCCGGGACTAGCTTTTACAATGAGCAGTTCTTC. Encoded protein: CASSSGTSFYNEQFF.

The V and J genes are TRBV7-9 and TRBJ2-3; the match to TRBD2 covers 7 bases. This CDR3 has 18 amino acids. Trimming at V came to 5 bases and at J to 3 bases, leaving 17 bases not matched to a gene. Germline V gene lookup returns CDR1 SEHNR and CDR2 FQNEAQ (reference sequence). The CDR3 coding sequence is TGTGCCAGCAGCCCGATCCGGGGCGGGAGTAGGGTAACAGATACGCAGTATTTT. Protein product: CASSPIRGGSRVTDTQYF.

The chain uses TRBV11-2 and TRBJ2-7, with 10 bases aligning to TRBD2. Per germline, CDR1 SGHAT and CDR2 FQNNGV. CDR3 size: 16 residues. The J segment lost 5 bases and the V segment lost 1 base, leaving 8 bases of the junction unmatched. The chain's CDR3 is CASSLGLAGVSHEQYF. The CDR3 nucleotides read TGTGCCAGCAGCTTAGGACTAGCGGGCGTTTCCCACGAGCAGTACTTC.

The J gene is TRBJ2-1, the V gene TRBV9; the D gene is possibly TRBD2 (6 bases). Trimming pared 3 bases from V and 2 bases from J, leaving 9 bases between. Germline V gene data show CDR1 as SGDLS and CDR2 as YYNGEE. The CDR3 is 14 amino acids. CDR3 sequence: CASSERTTYNEQFF. CDR3 in DNA: TGTGCCAGCAGCGAAAGGACTACCTACAATGAGCAGTTCTTC.

The chain links TRBV10-1 to TRBJ2-2, with D perhaps TRBD2 (6 bases). V was pared by 8 bases and J by 5 bases, with 15 bases between. Per germline, CDR1 WNHNN and CDR2 SYGVQD (reference sequence). The CDR3 loop spans 14 amino acids. CDR3 in DNA: TGCGCCAGCGGTATCGGGACTGCTACCGGGGAGCTGTTTTTT. This encodes CASGIGTATGELFF.

The chain uses TRBV10-3 and TRBJ2-3, with no clear D. The CDR3 loop spans 9 amino acids. Germline CDR1 reads ENHRY; CDR2 reads SYGVKD. V lost 11 bases to trimming and J lost 10 bases, with 10 bases between them. The CDR3 is CAYLYAQYF. CDR3 coding DNA: TGTGCCTATCTTTATGCGCAGTATTTT.

In its sample, this clone was seen a few times. The chain combines TRBV6-6 with TRBJ2-7; perhaps TRBD1 as D (6 bases). Between the trimmed V and J ends, which lost 6 bases and 3 bases, there was a span of 9 bases. Germline V gives CDR1 MNHNY, CDR2 SVGAGI (reference sequence). The CDR3 loop spans 12 amino acids. Here the CDR3 reads CASSTGNYEQYF. For the CDR3, the DNA is TGTGCCAGCAGCACAGGGAACTACGAGCAGTACTTC.

The CDR3: CASSLTGEADTQYF. CDR3 coding DNA: TGTGCCAGCAGCTTAACAGGGGAGGCAGATACGCAGTATTTT. The J gene is TRBJ2-3, the V gene TRBV7-9; possible D gene TRBD1, 7 bases. This CDR3 comprises 14 residues. The V gene lost 2 bases and the J gene lost 4 bases, with 10 bases spanning the gap. Germline CDR1 and CDR2: SEHNR and FQNEAQ (reference sequence).

The chain links TRBV28 to TRBJ2-3, with D possibly TRBD2 on 7 matching bases. Germline CDR1 reads MDHEN; CDR2 reads SYDVKM. The CDR3 covers 16 residues. Trimming left V 3 bases short and J 1 base short, with 14 bases between. DNA of the CDR3: TGTGCCAGCAGTTTCATTGGGGGGGGGCGCACAGATACGCAGTATTTT. It yields the protein CASSFIGGGRTDTQYF.

The rearrangement uses TRBV11-2 and TRBJ2-1; 7 positions agree with TRBD2. The CDR3 totals 13 residues. Germline V CDR1 and CDR2: SGHAT, FQNNGV. J gave up 5 bases and V 4 bases, and 2 bases lay outside the gene matches. The CDR3 sequence is CASSSGLDNEQFF. CDR3 DNA: TGTGCCAGCAGCTCCGGACTAGACAATGAGCAGTTCTTC.

The chain uses TRBV4-1 and TRBJ1-4; 8 bases map to TRBD1. In germline, CDR1 is MGHRA, CDR2 YSYEKL. V trimming: 4 bases; J trimming: 6 bases; junction bases outside the gene matches: 4. The CDR3 runs to 14 residues. CDR3 sequence (DNA): TGCGCCAGCAGCCTTAGGACAGGGTATGAAAAACTGTTTTTT. This encodes CASSLRTGYEKLFF.